The 18 T cell receptor beta chains below were found in one sample sequenced in a study of T-cell reconstitution after alpha-beta-depleted transplantation in children listed by TCRdb under 2016. The meaning of the sample's treatment or condition label: allogeneic hematopoietic cell transplantation with graft depleted of TCRalphabeta T cells and CD19 B cells. To prepare the library, PCR was applied. The data were produced on an Illumina HiSeq 2500. Molecular barcoding was employed in the preparation of TCR libraries, with unique molecular identifiers being used to normalize TCRbeta repertoire quantification. TCRdb reran the public reads through fastp at Q25 and MiXCR, keeping productive beta chains. Rows matching on CDR3 protein sequence are summarized as one entry with the most common DNA and genes. Within this sample are a few hundred thousand distinct CDR3 sequences, with 13% of them counted one time only. The biggest ten clones account for 2% to 2.5% of the sample.

The specimen was PBMCs, mostly from graft donor cells, collected 360 days after TCRalphabeta/CD19-depleted stem cell transplant. The receptor set was obtained from a male patient between 10 and 17 years old who had a stem cell transplant for acute myeloid leukemia, so the T cells may come from the graft donor.

The V and J genes are TRBV28 and TRBJ2-7; D is possibly TRBD2 (6 bases). Germline V gives CDR1 MDHEN, CDR2 SYDVKM. V lost 2 bases and J 2 bases, leaving 16 bases between the germline ends. The CDR3 extends over 16 amino acids. The CDR3 protein is CASSLQAGGWTYEQYF. In DNA form, the CDR3 reads TGTGCCAGCAGTTTACAGGCAGGAGGGTGGACCTACGAGCAGTACTTC.

The rearrangement uses TRBV20-1 and TRBJ2-5; the match to TRBD1 covers 7 bases. CDR3 length: 17 amino acids. Trimming removed 1 base from V and 5 bases from J; junction bases left unmatched: 16. In germline, CDR1 is DFQATT, CDR2 SNEGSKA (reference sequence). As DNA, the CDR3 is TGCAGTGCTAGAGCCTACAGGGGACAGCCTCTGCGGGAGACCCAGTACTTC. Its protein product is CSARAYRGQPLRETQYF.

This clonotype was recorded a few times. The rearrangement joins TRBV7-2 to TRBJ2-5; possibly TRBD1 for D (8 bases). CDR1 and CDR2 (germline): SGHTA, FQGNSA. Trimming stripped 3 bases from V and 1 base from J, with 12 bases between. This CDR3 region has 15 residues. The CDR3 DNA sequence: TGTGCCAGCAGCTTCACAGGGGGGGTCCAAGAGACCCAGTACTTC. This translates into CASSFTGGVQETQYF.

The table lists this clonotype with many counts. The chain combines TRBV27 with TRBJ1-5, with D unclear. The germline gives CDR1 MNHEY, CDR2 SMNVEV (reference sequence). V dropped 3 bases and J dropped 6 bases, with 15 bases sitting between them. CDR3 length: 15 residues. This chain's CDR3 is CASSFSRSQIQPQHF. The DNA for the CDR3 is TGTGCCAGCAGTTTTTCCCGGAGCCAGATTCAGCCCCAGCATTTT.

The sample holds a few counts of this clonotype. The gene calls are TRBV20-1 and TRBJ1-6, with TRBD1 as a possible D gene (5 bases). The CDR3 consists of 15 residues. V was shortened by 3 bases and J by 12 bases, with 21 bases between the two germline ends. Germline loops: CDR1 DFQATT, CDR2 SNEGSKA (reference sequence). CDR3 in DNA: TGCAGTGCTAGTGCCTGGGACGGGGTAAGGGTACCCCTCCACTTT. Its translation: CSASAWDGVRVPLHF.

This clonotype was counted a few times. The rearrangement joins TRBV10-3 to TRBJ2-5; 7 positions match TRBD2. Germline trimming cut 10 bases from V and 4 bases from J; bases unmatched to any gene: 9. The length of the CDR3 is 13 residues. Germline loops: CDR1 ENHRY, CDR2 SYGVKD. CDR3 coding DNA: TGTGCCACCCTGAACCGCGGGGGAGAGACCCAGTACTTC. Translation: CATLNRGGETQYF.

The table lists this clonotype with a few counts. V is TRBV10-3 and J is TRBJ2-1; TRBD2 is a possible D gene (5 bases). The V and J ends lost 4 bases and 5 bases respectively, with 9 bases between them. The CDR3 is 13 amino acids. Germline V gene data show CDR1 as ENHRY and CDR2 as SYGVKD. DNA for the CDR3: TGTGCCATCAGTGTCCCCGGGGACAATGAGCAGTTCTTC. This translates into CAISVPGDNEQFF.

V is TRBV4-3 and J is TRBJ2-7; 7 bases are a match to TRBD2. The V and J ends lost 4 bases and 0 bases, in that order; junction bases with no gene match: 9. The germline V gene has CDR1 LGHNA and CDR2 YSLEER. This CDR3 comprises 16 residues. CDR3 bases: TGCGCCAGCAGCCTCCTGGCGGGAGCTCCCTCCTACGAGCAGTACTTC. Its protein product is CASSLLAGAPSYEQYF.

The chain joins TRBV6-5 to TRBJ2-4; 7 bases fit TRBD2. The CDR3 consists of 16 residues. Losses at the gene ends were 0 bases for V and 0 bases for J; bases not matched to a gene: 2. Germline V gene lookup returns CDR1 MNHEY and CDR2 SVGAGI. CDR3 protein: CASSYSASGAKNIQYF. CDR3 nucleotide sequence: TGTGCCAGCAGTTACTCGGCTAGCGGAGCCAAAAACATTCAGTACTTC.

V gene TRBV18 combines with J gene TRBJ2-5; TRBD2 matches at 13 bases. This CDR3 contains 16 residues. V was clipped by 0 bases and J by 5 bases; unmatched bases: 3. Germline V lookup: CDR1 KGHSH, CDR2 LQKENI. DNA for the CDR3: TGTGCCAGCTCACCACCAGGACTAGCGGGAGTGGAGACCCAGTACTTC. It codes for CASSPPGLAGVETQYF.

This clonotype has more than one count but fewer than ten. The chain combines TRBV7-2 with TRBJ2-5; D call uncertain. The ends were cut back, 2 bases at V and 7 bases at J, with 14 bases in the middle. CDR3 size: 14 residues. Per germline, CDR1 SGHTA and CDR2 FQGNSA. The CDR3 nucleotides read TGTGCCAGCAGCTTATCCGCTGCCGTATGGACCCAGTACTTC. Residues: CASSLSAAVWTQYF.

This clonotype came up many times. The chain employs TRBV20-1 and TRBJ2-7, with 9 bases lining up with TRBD1. CDR3 length: 14 amino acids. Germline-derived CDR1 and CDR2 are DFQATT and SNEGSKA (reference sequence). The junction had 7 bases not matched to a gene; V was cut back by 5 bases and J by 2 bases. In DNA, the CDR3 is TGCAGTGCTCCAACCGGGACAGGGACCTACGAGCAGTACTTC. It yields the protein CSAPTGTGTYEQYF.

This chain uses TRBV20-1 with TRBJ1-5; D remains unclear. The CDR3 is made up of 14 amino acids. Germline CDR1 and CDR2: DFQATT and SNEGSKA (reference sequence). Trimming pared 5 bases from V and 11 bases from J, leaving 22 bases between. The CDR3 is CSAPPEVSGSAQHF. CDR3 coding DNA: TGCAGTGCTCCGCCCGAGGTCTCCGGGTCGGCCCAGCATTTT.

This clonotype came up many times. The V gene is TRBV20-1, the J gene TRBJ2-2; D remains ambiguous. The CDR3 spans 12 residues. CDR1 and CDR2 (germline): DFQATT, SNEGSKA (reference sequence). Deletions cut 3 bases from V and 2 bases from J, with 4 bases between. The CDR3 protein is CSASLNTGELFF. The CDR3 DNA reads as TGCAGTGCTAGTCTTAACACCGGGGAGCTGTTTTTT.

This clonotype was recorded a few times. V usage is TRBV18 and J usage is TRBJ2-1; D is undetermined. From germline, CDR1 is KGHSH and CDR2 LQKENI. There are 14 residues in the CDR3. Trimming cost V 3 bases and J 2 bases, with 8 bases left between them. DNA of the CDR3: TGTGCCAGCTCACCGGAAACTACCTACAATGAGCAGTTCTTC. Its protein product is CASSPETTYNEQFF.

J is TRBJ1-1 and V is TRBV20-1; D gene uncertain. The CDR3 is 14 residues long. Germline CDR1 is DFQATT and CDR2 is SNEGSKA (reference sequence). The V and J ends lost 3 bases and 3 bases respectively, with 14 bases between them. The CDR3 loop is CSASGWGKDTEAFF. In nucleotides, the CDR3 is TGCAGTGCTAGTGGGTGGGGAAAAGACACTGAAGCTTTCTTT.

This clonotype was counted ten times or more. The V and J genes are TRBV28 and TRBJ2-4; 9 positions match TRBD1. Germline V CDR1 and CDR2: MDHEN, SYDVKM. This CDR3 is built from 14 residues. The V and J ends lost 2 bases and 8 bases, in that order; junction bases with no gene match: 4. This chain's CDR3 is CASSLQGTGYIQYF. The CDR3 DNA is TGTGCCAGCAGTTTACAAGGGACAGGGTACATTCAGTACTTC.

This clonotype occurred many times. V and J are TRBV12-3 or TRBV12-4 and TRBJ2-1; TRBD2 is a possible D gene (6 bases). With 6 bases removed from V and 11 bases from J, the gap between germline ends came to 11 bases. The CDR3 totals 11 residues. CDR3 residues: CASRELAQQFF. The CDR3 region has the DNA TGTGCCAGCAGGGAACTAGCTCAGCAGTTCTTC.